Shown below are 15 T cell receptor beta chains from a single sample sequenced in a study of cytomegalovirus exposure and HLA in healthy donors. PCR involved 60 Vbeta and 13 Jbeta primers. The data were produced by immunoSEQ multiplex PCR, yet TCRdb's version contains in-frame clones alone and is incomplete. The top ten clones hold more than 5.5% of a sample with under 200,000 clones, roughly 75% of them seen once. The sample was PBMCs. These TCRs come from a man in his forties in good health and CMV-seronegative.

The chain recombines TRBV7-2 with TRBJ2-3; D might be TRBD2 (5 bases). Trimming cost V 6 bases and J 6 bases, with 10 bases left between them. This CDR3 comprises 12 residues. Germline values: CDR1 SGHTA, CDR2 FQGNSA. This chain's CDR3 is CASREDGDTQYF. In DNA form, the CDR3 reads TGTGCCAGCAGGGAGGATGGGGATACGCAGTATTTT.

This chain uses TRBV10-3 with TRBJ1-1; D uncertain. The V and J ends lost 8 bases and 1 base respectively, with 17 bases between them. Germline V gene data show CDR1 as ENHRY and CDR2 as SYGVKD. This CDR3 has 15 amino acids. As DNA, the CDR3 is TGTGCCATCGGAACTCGGACGGGGTCGAACACTGAAGCTTTCTTT. It is translated as CAIGTRTGSNTEAFF.

The table lists this clone with a count of one. DNA for the CDR3: TGTGCCAGCAGCCGGGACAGGCACAATGAGCAGTTCTTC. Translation gives CASSRDRHNEQFF. The V and J genes are TRBV7-8 and TRBJ2-1; TRBD1 aligns across 8 bases. The J segment lost 5 bases and the V segment lost 5 bases, leaving 2 bases of the junction unmatched. CDR3 length: 13 residues. Germline CDR1 is SGHVS and CDR2 is FQNEAQ.

The chain uses TRBV18 and TRBJ1-1; no clear D gene. The CDR3 sequence is 13 residues long. Trimming took off 3 bases at V and 2 bases at J, with 7 bases between the two ends. The V gene's germline CDR1 is KGHSH and CDR2 LQKENI. The chain's CDR3 is CASSPPTNTEAFF. CDR3 DNA: TGTGCCAGCTCACCCCCGACAAACACTGAAGCTTTCTTT.

This chain connects TRBV7-9 to TRBJ2-7; no firm D call. Germline V lookup: CDR1 SEHNR, CDR2 FQNEAQ (reference sequence). The V gene lost 2 bases and the J gene lost 4 bases, with 12 bases spanning the gap. The CDR3 spans 14 residues. The CDR3 DNA follows: TGTGCCAGCAGCTTACGTCTGGAAGCGTACGAGCAGTACTTC. The encoded protein is CASSLRLEAYEQYF.

The rearrangement links TRBV4-1 to TRBJ1-1, with 10 bases fitting TRBD1. Germline lookup yields CDR1 MGHRA and CDR2 YSYEKL. The CDR3 extends over 15 amino acids. The V gene end was trimmed by 2 bases and the J gene end by 5 bases; junction bases not matched to a gene: 5. CDR3 nucleotide sequence: TGCGCCAGCAGCCAAACCGGGACAGGGGATACTGAAGCTTTCTTT. Its translation: CASSQTGTGDTEAFF.

V is TRBV18 and J is TRBJ2-7; the D gene is possibly TRBD1 (5 bases). CDR1 is KGHSH and CDR2 is LQKENI in the germline V gene. There are 14 residues in the CDR3. V lost 0 bases and J 5 bases, leaving 11 bases between the germline ends. CDR3 residues: CASSPPGREDEQYF. The CDR3 DNA sequence: TGTGCCAGCTCACCACCGGGCAGGGAAGACGAGCAGTACTTC.

This clone appeared once. This chain joins TRBV7-2 and TRBJ2-1, with 12 bases that match TRBD2. The germline CDR1 and CDR2 sequences are SGHTA and FQGNSA. V lost 5 bases and J lost 7; bases outside the gene matches: 15. This CDR3 comprises 18 residues. CDR3 residues: CASSPSGASGRGKNEQFF. CDR3 DNA: TGTGCCAGCAGCCCAAGCGGCGCTAGCGGGAGGGGAAAGAATGAGCAGTTCTTC.

V gene TRBV30 combines with J gene TRBJ1-5; no clear D. The V end was cut by 0 bases, the J end by 9 bases, with 12 bases between. Germline loops: CDR1 GTSNPN, CDR2 SVGIG (reference sequence). The CDR3 extends over 13 amino acids. Written as DNA, the CDR3 is TGTGCCTGGAGTGTGGACGCCCGGGGGCCCCAGCATTTT. Encoded protein: CAWSVDARGPQHF.

CDR3 sequence reads: CASSPTRQEETQYF. The CDR3 nucleotides are TGTGCCAGCAGCCCTACTCGACAGGAAGAGACCCAGTACTTC. This chain connects TRBV7-2 to TRBJ2-5; maybe TRBD1 (6 bases). Trimming left V 5 bases short and J 3 bases short, with 13 bases between. Germline CDR1 and CDR2: SGHTA and FQGNSA. This CDR3 contains 14 residues.

This clone was counted between two and nine times. Distinct nucleotide sequences in the sample also encode this CDR3. This sequence joins TRBV6-5 and TRBJ1-1, with D hard to call. V was shortened by 2 bases and J by 1 base, with 5 bases between the two germline ends. CDR1 and CDR2 (germline): MNHEY, SVGAGI. The CDR3 consists of 13 residues. CDR3 region: CASSYGQNTEAFF. CDR3 sequence (DNA): TGTGCCAGCAGTTACGGGCAGAACACTGAAGCTTTCTTT.

The chain employs TRBV9 and TRBJ1-4; D unclear. CDR3 length equals 13 residues. The V gene lost 3 bases and the J gene lost 8 bases, with 11 bases spanning the gap. Germline CDR1 and CDR2: SGDLS and YYNGEE. In nucleotides, the CDR3 is TGTGCCAGCAGCGCGGGAGGTCGGGAAAAACTGTTTTTT. Encoded protein: CASSAGGREKLFF.

The J gene is TRBJ1-2, the V gene TRBV7-2; TRBD1 is a possible D gene (6 bases). V lost 6 bases and J lost 0, with 11 bases in between. CDR1 is SGHTA and CDR2 is FQGNSA in the germline V gene. CDR3 length: 14 amino acids. The CDR3 loop reads CASSLGGPNYGYTF. CDR3 nucleotide sequence: TGTGCCAGCAGTTTGGGGGGGCCTAACTATGGCTACACCTTC.

The chain carries TRBV19 and TRBJ2-3; perhaps TRBD2 as D (5 bases). CDR3 length: 11 residues. Germline CDR1 and CDR2: LNHDA and SQIVND (reference sequence). Trimming left V 7 bases short and J 5 bases short, with 7 bases between. CDR3 in amino acids: CASKREDTQYF. For the CDR3, the DNA is TGTGCCAGTAAGAGGGAAGATACGCAGTATTTT.

This clone was counted a single time. The chain links TRBV4-3 to TRBJ2-5; TRBD2 matches 16 bases. The V gene end was trimmed by 8 bases and the J gene end by 1 base; junction bases not matched to a gene: 19. Germline-derived CDR1 and CDR2 are LGHNA and YSLEER. This CDR3 contains 21 residues. CDR3 in DNA: TGCGCCAGCTACCGATTTTGGGGACTAGCGGGAGGGTCGTCCCGCCAAGAGACCCAGTACTTC. This codes for CASYRFWGLAGGSSRQETQYF.